The TCR beta chain under discussion was sequenced for a study of CD8+ T cells in alopecia areata. At the level of the study: Each of the treated patients was given oral tofacitinib, 5 to 10 mg twice daily, for moderate-to-severe alopecia areata.

Patients with alopecia areata provided lesional scalp punch biopsies as well as peripheral blood. Isolation of CD4+ and CD8+ T cells from PBMCs was achieved by sorting. This clone appeared a few times. Following RNA extraction, reverse transcription yielded cDNA that acted as the sequencing template. Repertoires were generated with immunoSEQ multiplex PCR, while TCRdb's copy carries only in-frame clones and drops some. The sample shows approximately 180,000 clones, 63% of them seen only once. Specimen: CD4+ T cells sorted from blood, collected at week 0. The origin of this receptor is a human donor with alopecia areata.

The chain's CDR3 is CASSARASSYEQYF. CDR3 nucleotide sequence: TGTGCCAGCAGTGCTCGGGCGAGCTCCTACGAGCAGTACTTC. This chain links TRBV25-1 with TRBJ2-7; no definite D call. CDR1 is MGHDK and CDR2 is SYGVNS in the germline V gene. V was cut by 4 bases and J by 0 bases, with 10 bases left in between. The CDR3 runs to 14 residues.